Presented here are 8 T cell receptor beta chains from one specimen sequenced in a study of T cells in Graves' hyperthyroidism and ophthalmopathy. Template material for amplifying TCR beta CDR3 regions consisted of RNA transcripts. Researchers ran a first-round RT-PCR on the TCR CDR3 using the HTBI primer set. MiXCR, run by TCRdb on the multiplex PCR reads, gives a single entry per CDR3 protein. The data show about 480,000 distinct CDR3 sequences, around 15% seen once. Sequencing was done on a sample of blood. The source of these receptors is a woman aged 18-29 years with Graves' hyperthyroidism.

For this clonotype: Germline and junction disagree at one end, which may indicate a read error. The chain carries TRBV7-3 and TRBJ1-1; D gene uncertain. Looked up from germline, CDR1 is SGHTA and CDR2 is FQGTGA. CDR3 size: 15 residues. The CDR3 sequence: CARSLGQPRNTEAFF. CDR3 sequence (DNA): TGTGCCAGGAGCTTAGGGCAACCGAGGAACACTGAAGCTTTCTTT.

This clonotype was seen a handful of times. The rearrangement joins TRBV6-1 to TRBJ1-1; D remains unclear. The CDR3 extends over 14 amino acids. Trimming removed 8 bases from V and 0 bases from J, with 13 bases in between. Germline CDR1 and CDR2: MNHNS and SASEGT. The CDR3 DNA reads as TGTGCCAGCTCACGACCGGCAGTGAACACTGAAGCTTTCTTT. Protein: CASSRPAVNTEAFF.

This clonotype was seen many times. This sequence joins TRBV2 and TRBJ2-1, with D perhaps TRBD1 (6 bases). Trimming left V 5 bases short and J 3 bases short, with 8 bases between. Germline loops: CDR1 SNHLY, CDR2 FYNNEI. The CDR3 consists of 13 residues. The CDR3 is CASSRGYYNEQFF. CDR3 sequence (DNA): TGTGCCAGCAGTAGGGGGTACTACAATGAGCAGTTCTTC.

This clonotype occurred many times. The chain employs TRBV29-1 and TRBJ2-1; 14 positions agree with TRBD2. There are 17 residues in the CDR3. V trimming: 7 bases; J trimming: 6 bases; junction bases outside the gene matches: 14. CDR1 is SQVTM and CDR2 is ANQGSEA in the germline V gene. Written as DNA, the CDR3 is TGCAGCGCAAAACCCGGGACTAGCGGGAGATCGTCCAATGAGCAGTTCTTC. It codes for CSAKPGTSGRSSNEQFF.

This clonotype has a count of ten or more. V and J are TRBV4-1 and TRBJ1-5, with D perhaps TRBD1 (6 bases). This CDR3 contains 14 residues. The V and J ends lost 7 bases and 4 bases respectively, with 14 bases between them. CDR1 and CDR2 from the germline V gene are MGHRA and YSYEKL. This chain's CDR3 is CASTQGGENQPQHF. CDR3 sequence (DNA): TGCGCCAGCACTCAAGGGGGGGAGAATCAGCCCCAGCATTTT.

Ten or more counts support this clonotype. Here the CDR3 DNA reads TGTGCCAGCGCTTCGTCTTTCGGGACAGGGGGCACAGATACGCAGTATTTT. Protein: CASASSFGTGGTDTQYF. The genes are TRBV28 and TRBJ2-3; 10 bases agree with TRBD1. After removal of 8 bases from V and 1 base from J, the junction contained 12 bases not matched to a gene. The CDR3 loop spans 17 amino acids. CDR1 and CDR2 from the germline V gene are MDHEN and SYDVKM.

This clonotype was found many times. The chain joins TRBV5-1 to TRBJ2-6; unclear D gene. V lost 4 bases and J 0 bases, leaving 17 bases between the germline ends. The CDR3 loop spans 18 amino acids. Germline values: CDR1 SGHRS, CDR2 YFSETQ. The CDR3 region is CASSVNQAPRSGANVLTF. The CDR3 DNA sequence: TGCGCCAGCAGCGTTAATCAAGCCCCCCGCTCTGGGGCCAACGTCCTGACTTTC.

Concerning this clonotype itself: A read error may be the cause here, since a much bigger clone is one base away. The chain couples TRBV7-9 to TRBJ2-1, with 12 bases aligning to TRBD2. Germline V gene sequence: CDR1 SEHNR, CDR2 FQNEAQ (reference sequence). The CDR3 length is 16 residues. The CDR3 DNA reads as TGTGCCAGAAGCTTAGTACTAGCGGGAGGATACAATGAGCAGTTCTTC. Translating it yields CARSLVLAGGYNEQFF.